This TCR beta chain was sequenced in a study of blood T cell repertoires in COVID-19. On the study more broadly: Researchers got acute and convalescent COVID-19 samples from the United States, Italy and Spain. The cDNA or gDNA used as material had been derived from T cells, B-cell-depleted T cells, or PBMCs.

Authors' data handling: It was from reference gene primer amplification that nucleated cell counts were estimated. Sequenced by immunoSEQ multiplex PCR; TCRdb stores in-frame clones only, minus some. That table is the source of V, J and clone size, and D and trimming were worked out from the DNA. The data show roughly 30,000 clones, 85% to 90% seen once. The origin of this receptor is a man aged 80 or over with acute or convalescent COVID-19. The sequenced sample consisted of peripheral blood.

DNA for the CDR3: TGTGCCAGCAGTCCCTCAGGGTTTGGTGGCACTGAAGCTTTCTTT. It translates to CASSPSGFGGTEAFF. This chain joins TRBV27 and TRBJ1-1; D perhaps matches TRBD1 (5 bases). This CDR3 is 15 amino acids long. The germline V gene encodes CDR1 MNHEY and CDR2 SMNVEV (reference sequence). Trimming took 5 bases from V and 4 from J, leaving 17 bases between them.